Sequencing of this T cell receptor beta chain was carried out in a study of tumor-infiltrating lymphocytes in glioblastoma multiforme (dated 2017 in TCRdb). As for the study more broadly: To find out whether intratumoral genomic heterogeneity fosters TIL diversity, the study jointly investigated somatic mutations, TIL diversity and immune response activity. Summary of the overall study and its limitations: Only one glioblastoma patient was included in the TCR and somatic mutation analysis, limiting generalizability. The authors noted that sorting T cells into functional subsets, which was not done in the study, would be a future improvement. Clone frequencies may be distorted by RNA-based TCR sequencing because unequal numbers of TCR transcripts are carried by T cells.

Spanning cysteine to phenylalanine, the CDR3 consists of 14 amino acids. Only CDR3 DNA remains: 42 bases, in frame from the first base. V and J are truncated by 2 bases and 5 bases respectively, leaving an intervening sequence of 12 bases. The germline V gene (reference sequence) yields MNHNY for CDR1 and SVGAGI for CDR2. For each of the roughly 9 tumor samples, the AllPrep DNA/RNA mini kit was used to purify genomic DNA and total RNA simultaneously. Every RNA sample had an OD 260/280 ratio above 1.9 and an RNA integrity number above 6.5. TCRB libraries were built from RNA via three nested multiplex PCR rounds using a modified ARM-PCR protocol with multiple V-beta primers and a C-beta primer. TCRB-specific cDNA was synthesized from 0.45 to 0.6 ug total RNA with ProtoScript II Reverse Transcriptase and a C-beta primer. No unique molecular identifiers were described for the TCRB libraries. In the third PCR, barcodes and adapters were added over around 23 cycles with Deep VentR (exo-) polymerase, and the 250-500 bp bands were then gel purified. TCRB libraries were sequenced on an Illumina HiSeq 2500 with 250 bp paired-end reads. The paper's processing steps were these. Trimmomatic was used to clean reads, FLASH to merge reads, MiGEC to assign V, D and J segments, and VDJtools to perform the analysis. Repertoire diversity was quantified with the Shannon-Wiener diversity index calculated using VDJtools. TCRdb trimmed public reads at Q25 via fastp, called clones via MiXCR and kept in-frame beta chains. A single entry per CDR3 protein holds the most common genes and DNA from its merged rows. TCRdb's processing, not the study's, gives the V and J calls here. In this sample the table shows about 32,000 distinct CDR3 sequences, around 55% of which occur a single time. 33% of the sample rests with the top ten.

This clonotype was recorded at least ten times. No cognate antigen has been identified for it. Per-nucleotide qualities are absent, and no much larger clonotype sits a single base away. This receptor was identified in a male donor with glioblastoma. The material sequenced was brain tumor tissue. The rearrangement joined TRBV6-6 to TRBJ1-1; no D gene is confidently identified. CDR3 protein: CASSYPGDLTEAFF. The nucleotides read TGTGCCAGCAGTTACCCCGGGGATTTGACTGAAGCTTTCTTT.